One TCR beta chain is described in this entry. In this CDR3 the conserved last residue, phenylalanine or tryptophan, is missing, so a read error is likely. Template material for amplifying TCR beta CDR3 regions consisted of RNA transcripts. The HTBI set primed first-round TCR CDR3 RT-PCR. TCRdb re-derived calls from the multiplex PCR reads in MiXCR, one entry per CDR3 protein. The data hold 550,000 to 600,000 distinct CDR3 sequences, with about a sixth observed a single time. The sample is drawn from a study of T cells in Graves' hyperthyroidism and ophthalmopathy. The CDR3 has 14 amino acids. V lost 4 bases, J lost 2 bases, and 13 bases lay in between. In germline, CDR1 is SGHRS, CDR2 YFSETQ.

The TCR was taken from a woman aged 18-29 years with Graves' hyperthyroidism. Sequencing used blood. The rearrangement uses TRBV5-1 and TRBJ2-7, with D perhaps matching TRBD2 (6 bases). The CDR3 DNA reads TGCGCCAGCAGCGGGGGACTCGCCGCCTACGAGCAGTACCTC. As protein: CASSGGLAAYEQYL.